The 6 T cell receptor beta chains listed next were all sequenced from one sample in a study of cytomegalovirus exposure and HLA in healthy donors. Primers included in the PCR were 60 Vbeta and 13 Jbeta primers. The table came from immunoSEQ multiplex PCR; TCRdb's copy has only in-frame clones and leaves some out. Of about 160,000 clones in the sample, about three quarters were seen once. Sequenced sample: PBMCs. The receptors originated from a woman between 25 and 40 years old in good health and CMV-seronegative.

The V gene is TRBV7-3, the J gene TRBJ2-7, with 14 positions matching TRBD2. V shed 4 bases and J 9 bases; nucleotides not matched to a gene: 5. Germline V gives CDR1 SGHTA, CDR2 FQGTGA. There are 14 residues in the CDR3. As DNA, the CDR3 is TGTGCCAGCAGCTCCGGGACTAGCGGGGGAACGCAGTACTTC. Protein sequence: CASSSGTSGGTQYF.

The chain couples TRBV5-4 to TRBJ1-2; no clear D. The CDR3 totals 14 residues. V lost 2 bases to trimming and J lost 0 bases, with 8 bases between them. CDR1 SGHNT and CDR2 YYREEE come from the germline V gene (reference sequence). CDR3 sequence: CASSLGLTNYGYTF. The DNA for the CDR3 is TGTGCCAGCAGCTTAGGACTCACTAACTATGGCTACACCTTC.

V usage is TRBV6-6 and J usage is TRBJ1-2, with 7 nucleotides matching TRBD1. The CDR3 is 16 amino acids. V trimming: 8 bases; J trimming: 3 bases; junction bases outside the gene matches: 15. Germline V gene lookup returns CDR1 MNHNY and CDR2 SVGAGI (reference sequence). CDR3: CASERSRGNIDYGYTF. Written as DNA, the CDR3 is TGTGCCAGCGAGAGGTCCAGGGGGAACATTGACTATGGCTACACCTTC.

This clone was counted a few times. This rearrangement joins TRBV18 to TRBJ2-1; TRBD2 aligns across 7 bases. Germline-derived CDR1 and CDR2 are KGHSH and LQKENI. The junction had 11 bases not matched to a gene; V was cut back by 3 bases and J by 9 bases. This CDR3 is 15 amino acids long. CDR3 coding DNA: TGTGCCAGCTCACCGATACGCGGGAGTGGTGGTGAGCAGTTCTTC. Translated, it gives CASSPIRGSGGEQFF.

In this sample, this clone turned up a few times. This sequence joins TRBV7-9 and TRBJ1-1; 7 nucleotides line up with TRBD1. The ends lost 5 bases at V and 4 bases at J; junction bases unmatched: 7. The CDR3 contains 14 residues. Germline CDR1 reads SEHNR; CDR2 reads FQNEAQ (reference sequence). CDR3 nucleotides: TGTGCCAGCAGCCCTACTACAGGGGTCACTGAAGCTTTCTTT. It is translated as CASSPTTGVTEAFF.

As regards this clone: The sample contains more than one DNA sequence encoding this CDR3. This chain connects TRBV28 to TRBJ2-3, with D unclear. This CDR3 has 13 amino acids. The germline V gene encodes CDR1 MDHEN and CDR2 SYDVKM. Trimming stripped 6 bases from V and 2 bases from J, with 9 bases between. CDR3 region: CASRDTPTDTQYF. In DNA, the CDR3 is TGTGCCAGCAGAGACACCCCCACAGATACGCAGTATTTT.